This T cell receptor (beta chain) stems from a study of blood T cell repertoires in COVID-19. Study as a whole: Sample material is recorded as cDNA or gDNA derived from T cells, B-cell-depleted T cells, or PBMCs.

After removal of 1 base from V and 4 bases from J, the junction contained 5 bases not matched to a gene. CDR1 SGHTA and CDR2 FQGTGA come from the germline V gene. The CDR3 consists of 15 residues. TCRdb's copy holds only in-frame clones and misses some; the assay was immunoSEQ multiplex PCR. The sample lists some 390,000 clones, more than 75% occurring once. The receptor's source is a woman aged 55-69 years with COVID-19, enrolled during active disease. The rearrangement links TRBV7-3 to TRBJ1-1, with 8 bases that match TRBD1. The material sequenced was peripheral blood. The chain's CDR3 is CASSLKGTGLTEAFF. DNA of the CDR3: TGTGCCAGCAGCTTAAAAGGGACAGGTCTCACTGAAGCTTTCTTT.